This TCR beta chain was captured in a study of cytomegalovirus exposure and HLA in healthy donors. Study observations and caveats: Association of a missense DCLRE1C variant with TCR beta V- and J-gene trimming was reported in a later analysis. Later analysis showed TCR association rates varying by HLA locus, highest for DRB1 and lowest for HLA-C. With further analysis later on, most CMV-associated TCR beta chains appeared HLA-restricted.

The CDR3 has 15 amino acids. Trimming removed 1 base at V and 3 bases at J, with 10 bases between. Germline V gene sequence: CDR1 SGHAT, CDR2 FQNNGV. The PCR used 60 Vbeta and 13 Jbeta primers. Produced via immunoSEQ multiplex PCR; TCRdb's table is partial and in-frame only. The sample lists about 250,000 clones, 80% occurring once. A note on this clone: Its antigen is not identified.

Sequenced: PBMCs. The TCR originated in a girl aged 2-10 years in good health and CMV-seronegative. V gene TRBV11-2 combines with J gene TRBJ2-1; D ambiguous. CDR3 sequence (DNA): TGTGCCAGCAGCTTAGCCCCTACAGTCTACAATGAGCAGTTCTTC. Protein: CASSLAPTVYNEQFF.